The count of the clone carrying this TCR beta chain is one. The data originate from a study of blood T cell repertoires in COVID-19. Clones were read by immunoSEQ multiplex PCR, and TCRdb kept only the in-frame ones, dropping some. The sample lists 350,000 to 450,000 clones, approximately 90% occurring once. The receptor's source is a woman between 18 and 30 years old who had been exposed to COVID-19. The sequencing sample was made of PBMCs or T cells enriched from blood (not recorded which).

The CDR3 region has the DNA TGTGCCAGCAGTTTCAGCGGGAACGGCTACACCTTC. It is translated as CASSFSGNGYTF. The chain combines TRBV28 with TRBJ1-2; D remains ambiguous. Germline V gives CDR1 MDHEN, CDR2 SYDVKM. The CDR3 has 12 amino acids. Trimming took off 3 bases at V and 8 bases at J, with 10 bases between the two ends.